A selection of T cell receptor beta chains follows, all from one sample in a study of CD8+ T cells in alopecia areata. Some clones are missing from TCRdb's copy, which holds only in-frame ones; the method was immunoSEQ multiplex PCR. The sample carries roughly 130,000 clones, roughly three fifths recorded once. Material: CD4+ T cells sorted from blood, obtained at week 0. The receptors were gathered from a human donor with alopecia areata. CDR3s include the opening cysteine and the closing phenylalanine or tryptophan.

v_call	j_call	cdr3_aa
TRBV6-5	TRBJ2-6	CASSYWGSGANVLTF
TRBV5-1	.	CASSDSLAGAEQYF
TRBV4-1	TRBJ2-5	CASSQGTVGGETQYF
TRBV6-6	TRBJ2-7	CASSDPSSYEQYF
TRBV6-6	TRBJ1-5	CASRNSGDRGGQPQHF
TRBV7-9	TRBJ2-7	CASSALKAHEQYF
TRBV7-2	TRBJ2-1	CASSADSYNEQFF
TRBV5-1	TRBJ2-1	CASSLSLYNEQFF
TRBV5-4	TRBJ2-2	CASSAGQGLAGELFF
TRBV25-1	TRBJ1-2	CASSLDNYGYTF
TRBV2	TRBJ2-2	CASSEASPGELFF
TRBV5-6	TRBJ1-2	CASSLGFRGGGYTF
TRBV30	TRBJ1-1	CAWSRGVRSARNTEAFF
TRBV28	TRBJ2-1	CASSFDNEQFF
TRBV6-1	TRBJ2-5	CASSEVSETQYF
TRBV7-2	TRBJ2-3	CASSFGKGDTQYF
TRBV2	TRBJ2-7	CASSDTRHEQYF
TRBV5-1	TRBJ2-7	CASNPFSGDEQYF
TRBV9	TRBJ2-3	CASTQKGDITDTQYF
TRBV6-5	TRBJ1-1	CASNVRESPEAFF
TRBV2	TRBJ2-1	CASSTGTRYNEQFF
TRBV5-1	TRBJ2-5	CASSLFQGKETQYF
TRBV2	TRBJ2-5	CASRVQQYQETQYF
TRBV25-1	TRBJ1-2	CASSEPPTGYTF
TRBV18	TRBJ1-6	CASSRLSERLNSPLHF
TRBV19	TRBJ2-5	CASSKGVADRGAQYF
TRBV28	TRBJ1-5	CASVGDRNSNQPQHF
TRBV7-9	TRBJ2-5	CASSLGAGDQETQYF
TRBV11-2	TRBJ2-1	CASSRRTWAGSSYNEQFF
TRBV7-9	TRBJ2-3	CASSLRSEDTQYF
TRBV4-1	TRBJ1-2	CASSQGRGTTNYGYTF